These 12 T cell receptor beta chains were sequenced from one sample in a study of brain T cells in children with intractable seizures (TCRdb year 2021). The time point label on this specimen signifies: blood from clinic visit 5 months post-surgery; TSC patient then seizure free. The receptor library was made with the immunoSEQ multiplex PCR assay. Drawn from immuneACCESS, this table holds only the in-frame rearrangements with V and J called that TCRdb kept. Clones are partly lost; checked studies trace under half to an unresolved V gene and leave the rest unexplained. The sample data list 300,000 to 400,000 clones, and more than 85% of these were observed just once. The ten largest clones capture about 5.8% of the sample. The sequencing used peripheral blood, collected roughly 5 months after surgery. The receptors come from a boy under three years old with tuberous sclerosis and intractable seizures.

This clone showed up just a few times. V and J are TRBV5-1 and TRBJ2-7; 7 nucleotides line up with TRBD1. The CDR3 covers 12 residues. Trimming took 2 bases from V and 9 from J; bases not matched to a gene: 5. Germline lookup yields CDR1 SGHRS and CDR2 YFSETQ. The CDR3 DNA sequence: TGCGCCAGCAGCTTAACAGGGGATACGCAGTACTTC. Translated, it gives CASSLTGDTQYF.

The chain carries TRBV5-1 and TRBJ2-2; TRBD2 matches at 8 bases. Germline V gene sequence: CDR1 SGHRS, CDR2 YFSETQ. V shed 3 bases and J 0 bases; nucleotides not matched to a gene: 10. This CDR3 has 18 amino acids. CDR3 DNA sequence: TGCGCCAGCAGCTCCCCTAGGAGCGGGAGCGCGAACACCGGGGAGCTGTTTTTT. Residues: CASSSPRSGSANTGELFF. Full variable domain (rest looked up from reference TRBV5-1 and TRBJ2-2): KAGVTQTPRYLIKTRGQQVTLSCSPISGHRSVSWYQQTPGQGLQFLFEYFSETQRNKGNFPGRFSGRQFSNSRSEMNVSTLELGDSALYLCASSSPRSGSANTGELFFGEGSRLTVL.

This chain uses TRBV6-5 with TRBJ1-5, with D unresolved. V lost 2 bases to trimming and J lost 4 bases, with 6 bases between them. The CDR3 totals 13 residues. The germline V gene encodes CDR1 MNHEY and CDR2 SVGAGI. The CDR3 region is CASSYRANQPQHF. CDR3 coding DNA: TGTGCCAGCAGTTACCGGGCAAATCAGCCCCAGCATTTT.

The rearrangement uses TRBV6-5 and TRBJ2-7; 8 bases map to TRBD1. The CDR3 totals 14 residues. Germline V CDR1 and CDR2: MNHEY, SVGAGI. Losses at the gene ends were 7 bases for V and 6 bases for J; bases not matched to a gene: 11. The CDR3, as DNA: TGTGCCAGCACCCCGCGGACAGGGTTCTCCGAGCAGTACTTC. Protein sequence: CASTPRTGFSEQYF.

This chain uses TRBV12-3 or TRBV12-4 with TRBJ2-5; D gene uncertain. The CDR3 totals 11 residues. Trimming cost V 3 bases and J 5 bases, with 4 bases left between them. The CDR3 protein is CASSFDETQYF. CDR3 in DNA: TGTGCCAGCAGTTTTGACGAGACCCAGTACTTC.

The sample holds a few counts of this clone. The chain has TRBV6-5 and TRBJ1-2, with D perhaps matching TRBD1 (6 bases). CDR1 and CDR2 from the germline V gene are MNHEY and SVGAGI. Between the trimmed V and J ends, which lost 6 bases and 2 bases, there was a span of 13 bases. CDR3 length equals 14 residues. The CDR3 loop is CASRKGEGNYGYTF. The CDR3, as DNA: TGTGCCAGCAGAAAGGGGGAGGGGAACTATGGCTACACCTTC.

V is TRBV9 and J is TRBJ2-1; possibly TRBD2 for D (6 bases). Germline loops: CDR1 SGDLS, CDR2 YYNGEE. V was shortened by 0 bases and J by 4 bases, with 11 bases between the two germline ends. This CDR3 is built from 15 residues. CDR3 protein: CASSVVTSPYNEQFF. In DNA form, the CDR3 reads TGTGCCAGCAGCGTAGTAACTAGCCCTTACAATGAGCAGTTCTTC.

Remarks on this clone: Relative to the germline gene, one junction end is altered; a read error may explain this. This chain joins TRBV5-1 and TRBJ2-1; 8 bases align to TRBD2. The CDR3 sequence is 16 residues long. Germline V gene lookup returns CDR1 SGHRS and CDR2 YFSETQ. In DNA, the CDR3 is TGCGCCAGCAGCTTGGCCTGGACTAGCTCCAACAATGAGCAGTTCTTC. Protein sequence: CASSLAWTSSNNEQFF.

The chain links TRBV7-3 to TRBJ2-1; 11 bases match TRBD2. CDR3 length: 16 amino acids. The ends lost 2 bases at V and 9 bases at J; junction bases unmatched: 9. Germline-derived CDR1 and CDR2 are SGHTA and FQGTGA. The CDR3 DNA reads TGTGCCAGCAGCTTACAGAATAGCGGGGGGGCCGGTGAGCAGTTCTTC. This codes for CASSLQNSGGAGEQFF.

This clone has a single count. V and J are TRBV29-1 and TRBJ2-7; D is uncertain. The CDR3 sequence is 11 residues long. Germline V gene sequence: CDR1 SQVTM, CDR2 ANQGSEA. In DNA, the CDR3 is TGCAGTGTCCGGACGAGCTACGAGCAGTACTTC. This encodes CSVRTSYEQYF.

To note about this clone: Additional DNA sequences in this sample encode the identical CDR3. The rearrangement joins TRBV7-3 to TRBJ2-3; D ambiguous. Trimming stripped 1 base from V and 6 bases from J, with 5 bases between. Looked up from germline, CDR1 is SGHTA and CDR2 is FQGTGA. CDR3 length equals 12 residues. The CDR3 DNA reads as TGTGCCAGCAGCTTAATAGGGGATACGCAGTATTTT. Translated, it gives CASSLIGDTQYF.

The V call is TRBV6-4, the J call TRBJ2-7, with 9 bases aligning to TRBD2. The trim removed 5 bases at V and 2 bases at J, leaving 4 bases unmatched. This CDR3 is built from 14 residues. The germline V gene encodes CDR1 MRHNA and CDR2 SNTAGT. The CDR3 sequence: CASSILAGPYEQYF. CDR3 nucleotides: TGTGCCAGCAGTATCCTAGCGGGGCCCTACGAGCAGTACTTC.